This TCR beta chain was obtained from a study of Graves' ophthalmopathy and Graves' hyperthyroidism. CDR3 length equals 15 residues. Germline CDR1 and CDR2: SGHVS and FQNEAQ. V was pared by 5 bases and J by 5 bases, with 18 bases between. RNA served as the template for amplifying TCR beta CDR3 regions. The workflow started with a first-round RT-PCR run with HTBI primers and then moved on to a second-round multiplex PCR. TCRdb recomputed calls from the multiplex PCR reads with MiXCR, one row per CDR3 protein. This sample has roughly 700,000 distinct CDR3 sequences, with 40% found just once. For donors with ophthalmopathy, the disease showed moderate-to-severe activity, reached CAS ≥3 and NOSPECS ≥4, and had lasted under 3 months. Other autoimmune diseases, uncontrolled infections, pregnancy and lactation each led to patient exclusion. What supplied the PBMCs was roughly 9.7 ml of fresh peripheral blood.

This clonotype was seen many times. Its antigen is unidentified. Study-level points and caveats: Classification of ophthalmopathy versus stable hyperthyroidism by a 13-signature model yielded around 90% sensitivity and around 81% specificity.

The genes are TRBV7-8 and TRBJ2-5; D possibly uses TRBD1 or TRBD2 (5 bases each). The sequence came from an adult man with Graves' ophthalmopathy. Sequenced sample: peripheral blood. The CDR3 spells CASSPRDQAGETQYF. CDR3 sequence (DNA): TGTGCCAGCAGCCCCCGGGACCAAGCAGGGGAGACCCAGTACTTC.